This TCR beta chain was obtained from a study of identical twins. Unique molecular identifiers were present on the cDNA, and a universal primer site came from template switching. MiXCR, run by TCRdb on the 5' RACE reads, gives a single entry per CDR3 protein. The sample contains approximately 1.8 million distinct CDR3 sequences, more than 30% of which appear only once. General observations from the study: For cord blood, abundant beta clonotypes had fewer insertions, unlike memory repertoires, which showed none.

To note about this clonotype: No antigen is known for it. The junction departs from germline at one end; a sequencing error may be responsible.

The CDR3 is 17 residues long. Germline V CDR1 and CDR2: MNHNY, SVGAGI (reference sequence). The specimen sequenced was cord blood. The genes are TRBV6-6 and TRBJ2-5; TRBD2 agrees at 8 bases. The clonotype comes from a newborn girl in good health. CDR3 sequence (DNA): TGTGCCAGCAGTTACTCGGGACTAGTTTTGGGCCAAGATACCCAGTACTTC. As protein: CASSYSGLVLGQDTQYF.